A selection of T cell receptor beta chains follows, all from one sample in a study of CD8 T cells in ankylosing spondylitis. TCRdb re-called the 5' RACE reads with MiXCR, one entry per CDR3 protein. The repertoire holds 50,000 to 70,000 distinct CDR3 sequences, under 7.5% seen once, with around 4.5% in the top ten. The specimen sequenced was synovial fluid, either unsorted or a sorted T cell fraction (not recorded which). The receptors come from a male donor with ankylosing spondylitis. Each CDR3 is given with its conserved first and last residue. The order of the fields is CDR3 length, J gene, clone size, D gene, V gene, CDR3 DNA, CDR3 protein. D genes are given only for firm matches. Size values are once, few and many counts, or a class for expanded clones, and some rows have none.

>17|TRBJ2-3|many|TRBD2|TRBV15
TGTGCCACCAGCAGAGAACCATATAGCGGGAGGGCCAGTACGCAGTATTTT
CATSREPYSGRASTQYF
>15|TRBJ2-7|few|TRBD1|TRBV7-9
TGTGCCAGCAGCAAGCAGGGGGCTGCTTTGGGGGAGCAGTACTTC
CASSKQGAALGEQYF
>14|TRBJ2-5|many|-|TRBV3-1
TGTGCCAGCAGCCAAGCTGGGATCGGAGAGACCCAGTACTTC
CASSQAGIGETQYF
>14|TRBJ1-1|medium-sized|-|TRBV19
TGTGCCAGTACCCCCCGGGGGTTGGGCCAGGAAGCTTTCTTT
CASTPRGLGQEAFF
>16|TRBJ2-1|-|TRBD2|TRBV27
TGTGCCAGCAGCTCCCTAGCGGGGCGCTCCTACAATGAGCAGTTCTTC
CASSSLAGRSYNEQFF
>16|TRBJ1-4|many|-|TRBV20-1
TGCAGTGCTAGACCATTCCTCGGGGGCAATAATGAAAAACTGTTTTTT
CSARPFLGGNNEKLFF
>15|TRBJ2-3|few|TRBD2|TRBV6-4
TGTGCCAGCAGTGCCCAACTAGCGGGTGCGGATACGCAGTATTTT
CASSAQLAGADTQYF
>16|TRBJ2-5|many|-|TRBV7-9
TGTGCCAGCAGCGCGAGCCTCAGGGGCGGGAGAGAGACCCAGTACTTC
CASSASLRGGRETQYF
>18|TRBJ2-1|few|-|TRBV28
TGTGCCAGCAGTTCCCCAACCATAACGGGACTGGGGTTGAATGAGCAGTTCTTC
CASSSPTITGLGLNEQFF
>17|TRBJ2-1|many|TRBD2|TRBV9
TGTGCCAGCAGCCCTCAACGAGGGACTAGCGGGACCCATGAGCAGTTCTTC
CASSPQRGTSGTHEQFF
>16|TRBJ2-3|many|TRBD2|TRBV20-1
TGCAGTGCTAGCCCATCGGGACTAGCGGGAGCAGATACGCAGTATTTT
CSASPSGLAGADTQYF
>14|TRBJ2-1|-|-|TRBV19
TGTGCCAGTACGTCACAGGGATACGACAATGAGCAGTTCTTC
CASTSQGYDNEQFF
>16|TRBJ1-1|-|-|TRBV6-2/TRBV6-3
TGTGCCAGCATCCGAGGGCAACCCACTGGGGGCACTGAAGCTTTCTTT
CASIRGQPTGGTEAFF
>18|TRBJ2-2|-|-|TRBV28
TGTGCCAGCAGTTTGGGGTACTCCCTGGGCAGGAACACCGGGGAGCTGTTTTTT
CASSLGYSLGRNTGELFF
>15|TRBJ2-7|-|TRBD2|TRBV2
TGTGCCAGCAGTGAGACTAGCGGGAGTATCTACGAGCAGTACTTC
CASSETSGSIYEQYF
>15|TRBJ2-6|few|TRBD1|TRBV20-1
TGCAGTGCGCCCCGACAGGGGACTGGGGCCAACGTCCTGACTTTC
CSAPRQGTGANVLTF
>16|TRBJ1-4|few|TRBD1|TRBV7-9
TGTGCCAGCAGCCAAACAATGGGACAGCTATATGAAAAACTGTTTTTT
CASSQTMGQLYEKLFF
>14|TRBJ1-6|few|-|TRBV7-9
TGTGCCAGCAGCTACTCAGTCCATAATTCACCCCTCCACTTT
CASSYSVHNSPLHF
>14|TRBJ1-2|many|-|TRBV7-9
TGTGCCAGCAGCTTATTGTCGGACGGGGCTGGCTACACCTTC
CASSLLSDGAGYTF
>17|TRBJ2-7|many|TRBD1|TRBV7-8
TGTGCCAGCAGCTTATCCCAATACAGGGGGCAGGCGTACGAGCAGTACTTC
CASSLSQYRGQAYEQYF
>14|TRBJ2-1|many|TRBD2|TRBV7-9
TGTGCCAGCAGCAGACTAGCGGGAACATATGAGCAGTTCTTC
CASSRLAGTYEQFF
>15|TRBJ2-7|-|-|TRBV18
TGTGCCAGCTCACCAGGGGCCCAAGTAGGCCACGAGCAGTACTTC
CASSPGAQVGHEQYF
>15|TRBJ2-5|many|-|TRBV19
TGTGCCAGTAGCCGCCGGGAAGGGAGTGTGGAGACCCAGTACTTC
CASSRREGSVETQYF
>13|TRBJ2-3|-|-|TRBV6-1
TGTGCCAGCATGAAGAGGGGAGCAGATACGCAGTATTTT
CASMKRGADTQYF
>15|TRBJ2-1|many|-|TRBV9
TGTGCCAGCAGCCTCTCGGGGGACTCCTACAATGAGCAGTTCTTC
CASSLSGDSYNEQFF
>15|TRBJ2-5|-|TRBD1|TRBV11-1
TGTGCCAGCAGCATCCGGACAGGGGGCGGGGAGACCCAGTACTTC
CASSIRTGGGETQYF
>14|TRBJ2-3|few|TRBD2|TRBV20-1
TGCAGTGCTACGGGACTAGCTGCGGGAGATACGCAGTATTTT
CSATGLAAGDTQYF
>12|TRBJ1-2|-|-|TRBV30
TGTGCCTGGGATGGGCGGGGATATGGCTACACCTTC
CAWDGRGYGYTF
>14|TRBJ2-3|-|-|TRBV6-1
TGTGCCAGCGGCCGCGGAACTAGCACAGATACGCAGTATTTT
CASGRGTSTDTQYF
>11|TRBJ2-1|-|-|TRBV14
TGTGCCAGCAGCCCGGGGTGGGAGCAGTTCTTC
CASSPGWEQFF
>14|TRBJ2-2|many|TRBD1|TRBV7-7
TGTGCCAGCAGCGAAAACAGGGGCACCGGGGAGCTGTTTTTT
CASSENRGTGELFF
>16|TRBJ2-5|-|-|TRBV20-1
TGCTGTGCTAGAGATCCCCGGGGCGGCATTAGGGAGACCCAGTACTTC
CCARDPRGGIRETQYF
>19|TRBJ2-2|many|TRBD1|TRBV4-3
TGCGCCAGCAGCCAAGATTCGCCAGGGGGACGCGTCTACACCGGGGAGCTGTTTTTT
CASSQDSPGGRVYTGELFF
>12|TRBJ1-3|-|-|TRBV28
TGTGCCAGCAGTCCCGCTGGAAACAGCATATATTTT
CASSPAGNSIYF
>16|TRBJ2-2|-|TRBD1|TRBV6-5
TGTGCCAGCAGTTACAACAGGGGCCTTTTTTCCGGGGAGCTGTTTTTT
CASSYNRGLFSGELFF
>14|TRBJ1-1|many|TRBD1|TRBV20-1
TGCAGTGCTACCGGGACAGGGGAATTTACTGAAGCTTTCTTT
CSATGTGEFTEAFF
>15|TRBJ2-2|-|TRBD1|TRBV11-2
TGTGCCAGCAGCACCGACAGGGTCAACACCGGGGAGCTGTTTTTT
CASSTDRVNTGELFF
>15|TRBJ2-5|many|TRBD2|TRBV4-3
TGCGCCAGCAGCCAAGAGGGCGGGAGGGGTGAGACCCAGTACTTC
CASSQEGGRGETQYF
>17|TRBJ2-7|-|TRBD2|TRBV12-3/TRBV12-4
TGTACCCGCAGTTCGGGACTAGCGGGAGCGGGGGGTGTTGGGCAGTACTTC
CTRSSGLAGAGGVGQYF
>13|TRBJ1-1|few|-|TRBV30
TGTGCCTGGAGTGTACAGGGCATCCATGAAGCTTTCTTT
CAWSVQGIHEAFF
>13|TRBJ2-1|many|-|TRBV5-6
TGTGCCAGCAGCTTTGGCCCTACGGATGAGCAGTTCTTC
CASSFGPTDEQFF
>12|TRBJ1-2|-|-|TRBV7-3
TGTGCCAGCAGCTTAATAGGAGACGGCTACACCTTC
CASSLIGDGYTF